This T cell receptor (beta chain) derives from a study of CD8 T cells in ankylosing spondylitis. Study-wide findings and caveats: What seemed typical of ankylosing spondylitis blood was a TCR beta motif built from 7 or 8 highly homologous variants. Significantly higher representation of disease-linked clones was reported for matched ankylosing spondylitis synovial fluid. Disease-associated clones were CD8+ and fairly uncommon in peripheral blood. Certain motif variants had earlier appeared in reactive arthritis synovial fluid and blood.

TCRdb reprocessed the 5' RACE reads with MiXCR, giving one entry per CDR3 protein. The sample consists of some 700,000 distinct CDR3 sequences, around 17% of them appearing once. The table lists this clonotype with a count of one. Its target is not known. Germline CDR1 and CDR2: ENHRY and SYGVKD. CDR3 length equals 13 residues. Unmatched junction bases numbered 5, after V lost 8 bases and J lost 7 bases. The chain is built from TRBV10-3 and TRBJ2-1, with 10 bases that match TRBD2. Specimen: blood, either unsorted or a sorted T cell fraction (not recorded which). The sequence came from a male donor with ankylosing spondylitis. The CDR3 sequence: CAISLAGDNEQFF. The CDR3 DNA is TGTGCCATCTCGCTAGCGGGAGATAATGAGCAGTTCTTC.